A single sample is the source of the 18 T cell receptor beta chains below, sequenced in a study of cytomegalovirus exposure and HLA in healthy donors. A multiplex PCR was run with 60 Vbeta primers and 13 Jbeta primers. Data came from immunoSEQ multiplex PCR; TCRdb stores just in-frame clones and leaves some out. The sample has about 190,000 clones. Sequences were obtained from PBMCs. These TCRs come from a man aged 30 to 39 in good health and CMV-seronegative.

The rearrangement joins TRBV19 to TRBJ2-7, with 7 nucleotides matching TRBD1. The CDR3 is 13 amino acids. V was pared by 9 bases and J by 9 bases, with 14 bases of the junction left unmatched. Germline V gene lookup returns CDR1 LNHDA and CDR2 SQIVND (reference sequence). The CDR3 protein is CASRQGINGWQYF. The CDR3 region has the DNA TGTGCCAGCCGACAGGGTATTAACGGATGGCAGTACTTC.

V is TRBV19 and J is TRBJ1-2; 9 nucleotides match TRBD1. Germline V gene lookup returns CDR1 LNHDA and CDR2 SQIVND (reference sequence). After removal of 5 bases from V and 7 bases from J, the junction contained 11 bases not matched to a gene. The CDR3 spans 15 residues. The CDR3 protein is CASSGGQGWGVGYTF. CDR3 coding DNA: TGTGCCAGTAGTGGGGGACAGGGATGGGGTGTTGGCTACACCTTC.

The J gene is TRBJ2-3, the V gene TRBV28, with TRBD2 matching 7 bases. The length of the CDR3 is 18 residues. Per the germline V gene, CDR1 is MDHEN and CDR2 is SYDVKM. Losses at the gene ends were 3 bases for V and 4 bases for J; bases not matched to a gene: 16. In nucleotides, the CDR3 is TGTGCCAGCAGTTTTTCCCCATACGCGGGAGTAAGCTCAGATACGCAGTATTTT. Translating it yields CASSFSPYAGVSSDTQYF.

This chain uses TRBV5-4 with TRBJ2-7; TRBD1 aligns across 10 bases. Germline CDR1 is SGHNT and CDR2 is YYREEE (reference sequence). With V trimmed by 4 bases and J by 5 bases, 9 bases remained unmatched. The CDR3 is 15 amino acids. CDR3 residues: CASSPRGQGSHEQYF. The DNA for the CDR3 is TGTGCCAGCAGCCCCCGGGGACAGGGGTCCCACGAGCAGTACTTC.

This chain links TRBV7-8 with TRBJ2-5; a weak D match, TRBD1 (5 bases). From germline, CDR1 is SGHVS and CDR2 FQNEAQ. The CDR3 sequence is 16 residues long. Deletions cut 4 bases from V and 5 bases from J, with 20 bases between. As DNA, the CDR3 is TGTGCCAGCAGCTCTTTCAAGGCAGGGAAGGGGGAGACCCAGTACTTC. Its translation: CASSSFKAGKGETQYF.

The chain carries TRBV5-4 and TRBJ1-3; TRBD1 might be the D (5 bases). Trimming took off 4 bases at V and 4 bases at J, with 12 bases between the two ends. Germline assignment: CDR1 SGHNT and CDR2 YYREEE (reference sequence). The CDR3 is 14 residues long. The CDR3 DNA follows: TGTGCCAGCAGCGGGGGGTTCAAAGGAAACACCATATATTTT. Residues: CASSGGFKGNTIYF.

The chain combines TRBV7-2 with TRBJ2-5; D not certain. Germline V CDR1 and CDR2: SGHTA, FQGNSA. The ends were cut back, 1 base at V and 5 bases at J, with 11 bases in the middle. This CDR3 has 14 residues. The CDR3 sequence: CASSLGPNSETQYF. CDR3 in DNA: TGTGCCAGCAGCTTAGGTCCTAATTCGGAGACCCAGTACTTC.

V usage is TRBV7-9 and J usage is TRBJ1-4; 7 positions match TRBD1. CDR1 is SEHNR and CDR2 is FQNEAQ in the germline V gene (reference sequence). Trimming at V came to 5 bases and at J to 7 bases, leaving 7 bases not matched to a gene. This CDR3 spans 14 amino acids. Here the CDR3 DNA reads TGTGCCAGCAGCATGACAGGGCCCGGTGAAAAACTGTTTTTT. It yields the protein CASSMTGPGEKLFF.

The gene calls are TRBV29-1 and TRBJ1-1; D gene uncertain. CDR3 length: 13 amino acids. V dropped 3 bases and J dropped 1 base, with 9 bases sitting between them. The germline V gene encodes CDR1 SQVTM and CDR2 ANQGSEA. The CDR3 region is CSVEMTWNTEAFF. The CDR3 bases are TGCAGCGTTGAGATGACATGGAACACTGAAGCTTTCTTT.

The rearrangement uses TRBV7-8 and TRBJ1-1; a possible D gene is TRBD1 (5 bases). Germline assignment: CDR1 SGHVS and CDR2 FQNEAQ. The V end lost 5 bases, the J end lost 1 base, and 11 bases lay between the germline ends. CDR3 size: 14 residues. DNA for the CDR3: TGTGCCAGCAGCGGGGGACTGCAGAACACTGAAGCTTTCTTT. The encoded protein is CASSGGLQNTEAFF.

Notes on this clone: Other DNA sequences in the same sample also yield this CDR3. The V gene is TRBV27, the J gene TRBJ1-3, with no clear D. CDR1 is MNHEY, CDR2 SMNVEV, per germline (reference sequence). V lost 4 bases and J lost 7, with 14 bases in between. The CDR3 consists of 14 residues. CDR3 sequence (DNA): TGTGCCAGCAGTTCTCCGGGTTCCGGGAACACCATATATTTT. Translated, it gives CASSSPGSGNTIYF.

V is TRBV6-5 and J is TRBJ1-5; D is uncertain. The V gene's germline CDR1 is MNHEY and CDR2 SVGAGI. The V end lost 0 bases, the J end lost 0 bases, and 6 bases lay between the germline ends. CDR3 length: 15 amino acids. The CDR3 region has the DNA TGTGCCAGCAGTTACTCCCCAAATAGCAATCAGCCCCAGCATTTT. Translated: CASSYSPNSNQPQHF.

The rearrangement uses TRBV19 and TRBJ1-5; perhaps TRBD1 as D (6 bases). From germline, CDR1 is LNHDA and CDR2 SQIVND (reference sequence). V was trimmed by 1 base and J by 3 bases, leaving 13 bases between them. The CDR3 loop spans 16 amino acids. This chain's CDR3 is CASSIVPGAPNQPQHF. The DNA of the CDR3 is TGTGCCAGTAGTATAGTTCCAGGGGCCCCCAATCAGCCCCAGCATTTT.

The chain carries TRBV7-2 and TRBJ2-2; weak D call: TRBD2 (7 bases). The CDR3 spans 14 residues. Between the trimmed V and J ends, which lost 8 bases and 6 bases, there was a span of 16 bases. In germline, CDR1 is SGHTA, CDR2 FQGNSA. In nucleotides, the CDR3 is TGTGCCAGCCAAGGAGGAGGGGGGGCCGGGGAGCTGTTTTTT. Translated: CASQGGGGAGELFF.

This rearrangement joins TRBV2 to TRBJ1-3; no firm D call. Germline loops: CDR1 SNHLY, CDR2 FYNNEI. The CDR3 covers 14 residues. V lost 10 bases to trimming and J lost 0 bases, with 13 bases between them. CDR3 region: CAIVEAPSGNTIYF. The DNA for the CDR3 is TGTGCCATCGTAGAGGCTCCCTCTGGAAACACCATATATTTT.

The chain uses TRBV30 and TRBJ2-5; 9 bases agree with TRBD1. In germline, CDR1 is GTSNPN, CDR2 SVGIG (reference sequence). V shed 2 bases and J 2 bases; nucleotides not matched to a gene: 3. The CDR3 has 14 residues. The CDR3 bases are TGTGCCTGGAGTATGGGACAGGGTCAAGAGACCCAGTACTTC. It is translated as CAWSMGQGQETQYF.

V usage is TRBV7-9 and J usage is TRBJ1-1; 9 nucleotides align to TRBD1. Germline CDR1 and CDR2: SEHNR and FQNEAQ (reference sequence). The CDR3 has 16 residues. Losses at the gene ends were 5 bases for V and 0 bases for J; bases not matched to a gene: 7. CDR3 amino acids: CASSVTGGRMNTEAFF. The CDR3 DNA reads TGTGCCAGCAGCGTTACAGGGGGCCGCATGAACACTGAAGCTTTCTTT.

J is TRBJ1-3 and V is TRBV11-2; no clear D gene. The CDR3 consists of 14 residues. Germline CDR1 reads SGHAT; CDR2 reads FQNNGV. V was clipped by 5 bases and J by 0 bases, with 8 bases between them. In nucleotides, the CDR3 is TGTGCCAGCAGCCCTATAATCTCTGGAAACACCATATATTTT. Translated, it gives CASSPIISGNTIYF.